This TCR beta chain was documented in a study of cytomegalovirus exposure and HLA in healthy donors. Study-level information: Of all 400 or so donors who were genotyped, roughly 85% belonged to the Caucasian-associated ancestry cluster. Study-level findings and limits: Cytomegalovirus association was assigned to some 160 TCR beta chains. Later analysis suggested links between common viral pathogens and several top significant clusters.

Unrecorded immune exposure was likely among donors, who were nominally healthy when sampled. Of note for this clone: What it recognizes is unknown.

Deletions cut 3 bases from V and 6 bases from J, with 8 bases between. Germline V gene lookup returns CDR1 SEHNR and CDR2 FQNEAQ (reference sequence). CDR3 length equals 13 residues. Vbeta (60) and Jbeta (13) primers were used in the PCR. Sequencing was performed with immunoSEQ multiplex PCR; in TCRdb, only in-frame clones are kept and a portion is missing. The top ten hold about 6% of the sample, which has about 120,000 clones, about 73% seen once. The sequenced sample was PBMCs. This TCR came from a woman in her forties in good health and CMV-seronegative. The J gene is TRBJ2-2, the V gene TRBV7-9, with D possibly TRBD1 on 5 matching bases. CDR3 nucleotides: TGTGCCAGCAGCTTCCACAGGCCCGGGGAGCTGTTTTTT. Translating gives CASSFHRPGELFF.